The 9 T cell receptor beta chains in this list originate from one sample, sequenced in a study of CD8+CD57+ T cells in acquired aplastic anemia (dated by TCRdb to 2016 to 2019). Instrument used: Illumina HiSeq 2000. Genomic DNA served as template for TCR beta VDJ combination and CDR3 sequence profiling. Using fastp at Q25 and MiXCR, TCRdb reprocessed the public reads and kept productive beta chains. Rows are combined by CDR3 protein, so each entry shows the most common genes and DNA. In all, the sample holds approximately 160,000 distinct CDR3 sequences, and approximately 40% of those were seen once. The ten largest clones take up 1.1% of the sample. The material sequenced was sorted CD4+, CD8+, or CD8+CD57+ T cells (not recorded which) from PBMCs. The receptors stem from a human donor in good health.

The chain employs TRBV10-3 and TRBJ2-1; D ambiguous. Germline V gives CDR1 ENHRY, CDR2 SYGVKD. Trimming took off 6 bases at V and 9 bases at J, with 12 bases between the two ends. This CDR3 comprises 12 residues. The CDR3 sequence is CAISTTSTEQFF. DNA for the CDR3: TGTGCCATCAGCACGACATCTACTGAGCAGTTCTTC.

Points on this clonotype: A much more abundant neighbour one base away suggests this may be a read error. The chain employs TRBV19 and TRBJ1-2, with 7 positions matching TRBD1. Germline V lookup: CDR1 LNHDA, CDR2 SQIVND (reference sequence). The CDR3 sequence is 16 residues long. V gave up 3 bases and J gave up 4 bases; unmatched junction bases: 11. Here the CDR3 DNA reads TGTGCCAGTAGTATGGCGGACAGGTCGACTAGCTATGGCTACACCTTC. It is translated as CASSMADRSTSYGYTF.

This clonotype was recorded many times. The chain employs TRBV20-1 and TRBJ1-6; 7 bases agree with TRBD1. V shed 3 bases, J shed 5 bases, and the junction held 4 bases outside the gene matches. CDR1 is DFQATT, CDR2 SNEGSKA, per germline (reference sequence). The CDR3 is 14 amino acids. DNA of the CDR3: TGCAGTGCTAGGACCGGGACAGATAATTCACCCCTCCACTTT. Translated: CSARTGTDNSPLHF.

The chain links TRBV3-1 to TRBJ1-6, with 12 bases lining up with TRBD1. The V gene end was trimmed by 1 base and the J gene end by 5 bases; junction bases not matched to a gene: 6. CDR1 LGHDT and CDR2 YNNKEL come from the germline V gene (reference sequence). The CDR3 is 18 residues long. CDR3 coding DNA: TGTGCCAGCAGCCAAGTAGGGGGGACAGGGGGCGATAATTCACCCCTCCACTTT. This translates into CASSQVGGTGGDNSPLHF.

This clonotype was detected ten times or more. The chain carries TRBV5-4 and TRBJ1-5; 7 nucleotides line up with TRBD1. Per the germline V gene, CDR1 is SGHNT and CDR2 is YYREEE (reference sequence). The trim removed 0 bases at V and 7 bases at J, leaving 4 bases unmatched. The CDR3 loop spans 14 amino acids. The CDR3 DNA follows: TGTGCCAGCAGCTTGGCAGGGGGAGGGCAGCCCCAGCATTTT. Translation: CASSLAGGGQPQHF.

The CDR3 loop reads CSVKDRVYGQPQHF. As DNA, the CDR3 is TGCAGTGTTAAGGACAGGGTTTATGGTCAGCCCCAGCATTTT. This chain links TRBV20-1 with TRBJ1-5; 8 bases are a match to TRBD1. The CDR3 is 14 residues long. V dropped 7 bases and J dropped 6; count of bases not matched to a gene: 11. Germline CDR1 is DFQATT and CDR2 is SNEGSKA (reference sequence).

The V gene is TRBV29-1, the J gene TRBJ2-1; TRBD2 matches at 11 bases. Germline CDR1 and CDR2: SQVTM and ANQGSEA. Losses at the gene ends were 4 bases for V and 0 bases for J; bases not matched to a gene: 11. This CDR3 has 18 amino acids. CDR3 protein: CSVGTSGSIRSSYNEQFF. The CDR3 region has the DNA TGCAGCGTTGGGACTAGCGGGTCCATCCGGAGCTCCTACAATGAGCAGTTCTTC.

A remark on this clonotype: Being one base from a much bigger clone, this may be a read error. This chain links TRBV12-3 or TRBV12-4 with TRBJ1-3; maybe TRBD1 (5 bases). V shed 2 bases and J shed 5 bases, with 10 bases lying between them. The CDR3 spans 14 residues. CDR3 DNA sequence: TGTGCCAGCAGTTTACGGGGCAATAGAAACACCATATATTTT. Its protein is CASSLRGNRNTIYF.

The chain couples TRBV20-1 to TRBJ2-7; no clear D gene. Trimming took 6 bases from V and 5 from J, leaving 17 bases between them. The germline V gene has CDR1 DFQATT and CDR2 SNEGSKA (reference sequence). The CDR3 has 13 residues. The CDR3 protein is CSAATESSHEQYF. DNA of the CDR3: TGCAGTGCCGCTACCGAATCATCCCACGAGCAGTACTTC.